This T cell receptor beta chain was profiled in a study of blood T cell repertoires in COVID-19. At the level of the study: The origin of the acute and convalescent COVID-19 samples was the United States, Italy and Spain.

Assay: immunoSEQ multiplex PCR; the TCRdb copy retains only in-frame clones and omits some. The data show some 160,000 clones, around 85% seen once. The CDR3 has 14 residues. Trimming removed 5 bases from V and 0 bases from J, with 12 bases in between. Germline V gives CDR1 SGDLS, CDR2 YYNGEE. This clone occurred a few times. Patients in Seattle were enrolled during active infection, then followed longitudinally. The chain recombines TRBV9 with TRBJ2-7, with a tentative D call TRBD1 (5 bases). The sequenced material came from peripheral blood. This receptor was identified in an elderly woman with COVID-19, enrolled during active disease. The CDR3: CASSGAASSYEQYF. The DNA of the CDR3 is TGTGCCAGCAGTGGGGCTGCTAGCTCCTACGAGCAGTACTTC.